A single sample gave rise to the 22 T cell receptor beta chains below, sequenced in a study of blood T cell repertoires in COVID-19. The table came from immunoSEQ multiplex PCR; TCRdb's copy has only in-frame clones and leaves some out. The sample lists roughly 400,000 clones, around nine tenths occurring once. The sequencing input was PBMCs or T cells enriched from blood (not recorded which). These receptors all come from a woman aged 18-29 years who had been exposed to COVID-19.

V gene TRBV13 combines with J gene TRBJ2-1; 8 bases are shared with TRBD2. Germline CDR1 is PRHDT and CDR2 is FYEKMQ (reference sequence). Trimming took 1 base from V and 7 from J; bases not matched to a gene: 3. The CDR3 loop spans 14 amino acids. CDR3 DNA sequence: TGTGCCAGCAGCTTAGAAGGCGGGGGGAATGAGCAGTTCTTC. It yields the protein CASSLEGGGNEQFF.

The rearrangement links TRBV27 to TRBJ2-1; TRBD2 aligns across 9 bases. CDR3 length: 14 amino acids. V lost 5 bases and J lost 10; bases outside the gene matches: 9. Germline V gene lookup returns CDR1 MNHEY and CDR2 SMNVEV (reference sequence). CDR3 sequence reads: CASSPSAGGVEQFF. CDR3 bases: TGTGCCAGCAGTCCCTCGGCGGGGGGGGTAGAGCAGTTCTTC.

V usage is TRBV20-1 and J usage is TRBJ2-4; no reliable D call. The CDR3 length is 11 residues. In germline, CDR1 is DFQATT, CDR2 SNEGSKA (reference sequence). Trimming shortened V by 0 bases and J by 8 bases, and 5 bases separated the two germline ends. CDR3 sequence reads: CSARDPDIQYF. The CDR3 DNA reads TGCAGTGCTAGAGACCCAGACATTCAGTACTTC.

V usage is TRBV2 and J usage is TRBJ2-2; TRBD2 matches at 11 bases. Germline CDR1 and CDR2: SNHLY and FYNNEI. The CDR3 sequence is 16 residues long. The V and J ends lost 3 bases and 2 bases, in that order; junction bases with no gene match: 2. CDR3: CASSDLAGGNTGELFF. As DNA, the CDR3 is TGTGCCAGCAGTGATCTAGCGGGGGGTAACACCGGGGAGCTGTTTTTT.

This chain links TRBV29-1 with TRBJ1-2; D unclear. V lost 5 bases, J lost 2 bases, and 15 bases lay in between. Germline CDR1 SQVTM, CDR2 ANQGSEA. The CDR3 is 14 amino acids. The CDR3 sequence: CSVLPLGGNYGYTF. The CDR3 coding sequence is TGCAGCGTTCTGCCCCTCGGCGGGAACTATGGCTACACCTTC. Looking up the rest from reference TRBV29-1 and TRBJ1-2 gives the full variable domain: SAVISQKPSRDICQRGTSLTIQCQVDSQVTMMFWYRQQPGQSLTLIATANQGSEATYESGFVIDKFPISRPNLTFSTLTVSNMSPEDSSIYLCSVLPLGGNYGYTFGSGTRLTVV.

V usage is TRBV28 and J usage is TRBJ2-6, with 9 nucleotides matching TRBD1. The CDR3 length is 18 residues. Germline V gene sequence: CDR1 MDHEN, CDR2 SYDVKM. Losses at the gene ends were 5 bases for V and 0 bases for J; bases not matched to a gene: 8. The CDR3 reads CASSPGTGLRSGANVLTF. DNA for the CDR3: TGTGCCAGCAGTCCCGGGACAGGGCTACGCTCTGGGGCCAACGTCCTGACTTTC. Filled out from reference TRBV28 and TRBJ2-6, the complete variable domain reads DVKVTQSSRYLVKRTGEKVFLECVQDMDHENMFWYRQDPGLGLRLIYFSYDVKMKEKGDIPEGYSVSREKKERFSLILESASTNQTSMYLCASSPGTGLRSGANVLTFGAGSRLTVL.

CDR3 residues: CARSSRHEQYF. In DNA, the CDR3 is TGTGCCAGAAGCTCGCGACATGAGCAGTACTTC. The rearrangement uses TRBV5-3 and TRBJ2-7; D gene ambiguous. TRBV5-3 is known as an ORF, though its function is uncertain. The V gene lost 3 bases and the J gene lost 7 bases, with 8 bases spanning the gap. The CDR3 spans 11 residues.

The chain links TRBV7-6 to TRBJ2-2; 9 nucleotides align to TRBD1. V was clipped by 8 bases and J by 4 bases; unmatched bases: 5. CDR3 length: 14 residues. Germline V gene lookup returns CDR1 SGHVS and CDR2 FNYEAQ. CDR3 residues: CASLGQGRTGELFF. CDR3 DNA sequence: TGTGCCAGCTTGGGACAGGGACGCACCGGGGAGCTGTTTTTT.

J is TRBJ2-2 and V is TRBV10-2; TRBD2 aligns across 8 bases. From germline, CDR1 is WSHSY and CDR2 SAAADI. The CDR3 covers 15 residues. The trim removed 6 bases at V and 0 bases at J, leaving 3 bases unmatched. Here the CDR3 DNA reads TGCGCCAGCAGCGCGCGGGAGGCGAACACCGGGGAGCTGTTTTTT. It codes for CASSAREANTGELFF.

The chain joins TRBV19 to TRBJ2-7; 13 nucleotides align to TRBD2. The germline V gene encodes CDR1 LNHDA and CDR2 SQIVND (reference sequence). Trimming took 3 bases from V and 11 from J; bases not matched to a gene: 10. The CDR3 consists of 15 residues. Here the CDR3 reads CASSMNDGLAGEEYF. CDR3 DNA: TGTGCCAGTAGTATGAATGACGGACTAGCGGGAGAGGAGTACTTC.

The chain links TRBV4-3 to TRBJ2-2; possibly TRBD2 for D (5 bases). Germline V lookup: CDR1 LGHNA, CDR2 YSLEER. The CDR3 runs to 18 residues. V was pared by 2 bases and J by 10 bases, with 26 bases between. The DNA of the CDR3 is TGCGCCAGCAGCCAACAATTAAGAGCGGCCCAGGTTGACGAGGAGCTGTTTTTT. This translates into CASSQQLRAAQVDEELFF.

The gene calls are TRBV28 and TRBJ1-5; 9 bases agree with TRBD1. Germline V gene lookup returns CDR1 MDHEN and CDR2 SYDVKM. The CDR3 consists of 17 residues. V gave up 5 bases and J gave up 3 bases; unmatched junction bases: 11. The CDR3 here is CASSTGQGSLNNQPQHF. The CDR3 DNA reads TGTGCCAGCAGTACTGGACAGGGGTCCCTTAACAATCAGCCCCAGCATTTT. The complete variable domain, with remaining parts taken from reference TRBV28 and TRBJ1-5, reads DVKVTQSSRYLVKRTGEKVFLECVQDMDHENMFWYRQDPGLGLRLIYFSYDVKMKEKGDIPEGYSVSREKKERFSLILESASTNQTSMYLCASSTGQGSLNNQPQHFGDGTRLSIL.

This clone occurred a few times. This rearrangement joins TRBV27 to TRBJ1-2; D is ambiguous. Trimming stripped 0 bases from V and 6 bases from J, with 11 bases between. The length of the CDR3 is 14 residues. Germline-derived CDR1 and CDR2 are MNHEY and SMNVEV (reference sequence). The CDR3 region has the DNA TGTGCCAGCAGTTTATCGGATAGGAGGAATGGCTACACCTTC. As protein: CASSLSDRRNGYTF.

DNA for the CDR3: TGTGCCAGCAGCCAAGACAGGGCCACCGGGGAGCTGTTTTTT. It encodes CASSQDRATGELFF. The rearrangement joins TRBV3-1 (or the pseudogene TRBV3-2) to TRBJ2-2, with a weak D call TRBD1 (5 bases). Looked up from germline, CDR1 is LGHDT and CDR2 is YNNKEL (reference sequence). With 0 bases removed from V and 4 bases from J, the gap between germline ends came to 6 bases. CDR3 length: 14 residues.

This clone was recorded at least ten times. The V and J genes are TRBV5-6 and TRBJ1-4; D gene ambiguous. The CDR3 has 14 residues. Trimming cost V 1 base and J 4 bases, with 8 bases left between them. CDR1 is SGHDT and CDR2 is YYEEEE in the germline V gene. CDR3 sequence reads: CASSLKTFNEKLFF. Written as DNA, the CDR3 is TGTGCCAGCAGCTTGAAAACTTTTAATGAAAAACTGTTTTTT.

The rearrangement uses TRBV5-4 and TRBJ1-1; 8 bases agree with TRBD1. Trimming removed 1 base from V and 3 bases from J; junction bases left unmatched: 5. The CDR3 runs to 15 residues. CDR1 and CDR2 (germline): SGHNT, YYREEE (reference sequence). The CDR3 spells CASSLPGQGHTEAFF. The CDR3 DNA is TGTGCCAGCAGCTTGCCCGGACAGGGACACACTGAAGCTTTCTTT.

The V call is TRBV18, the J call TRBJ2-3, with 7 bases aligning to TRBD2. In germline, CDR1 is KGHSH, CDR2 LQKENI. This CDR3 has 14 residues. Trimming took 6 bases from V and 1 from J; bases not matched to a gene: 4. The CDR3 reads CASSPAGGTDTQYF. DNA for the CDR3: TGTGCCAGCTCTCCGGCGGGGGGCACAGATACGCAGTATTTT.

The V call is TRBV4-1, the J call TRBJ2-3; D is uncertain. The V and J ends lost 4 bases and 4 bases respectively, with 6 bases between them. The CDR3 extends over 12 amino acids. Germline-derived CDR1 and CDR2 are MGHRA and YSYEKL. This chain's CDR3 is CASSLGPDTQYF. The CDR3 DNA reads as TGCGCCAGCAGCCTTGGCCCAGATACGCAGTATTTT.

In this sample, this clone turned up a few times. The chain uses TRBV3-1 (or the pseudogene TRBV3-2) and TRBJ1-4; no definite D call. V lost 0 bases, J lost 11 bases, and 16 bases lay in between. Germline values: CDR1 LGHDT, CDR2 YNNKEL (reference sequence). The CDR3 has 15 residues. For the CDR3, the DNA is TGTGCCAGCAGCCAAGATAGGGAGATTAGGGAGAAACTGTTTTTT. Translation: CASSQDREIREKLFF.

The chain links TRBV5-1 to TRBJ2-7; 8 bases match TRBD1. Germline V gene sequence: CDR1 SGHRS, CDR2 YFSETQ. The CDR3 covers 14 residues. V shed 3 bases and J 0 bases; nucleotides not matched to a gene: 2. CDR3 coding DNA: TGCGCCAGCAGCTCGGACAGGGCCTCCTACGAGCAGTACTTC. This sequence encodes CASSSDRASYEQYF.

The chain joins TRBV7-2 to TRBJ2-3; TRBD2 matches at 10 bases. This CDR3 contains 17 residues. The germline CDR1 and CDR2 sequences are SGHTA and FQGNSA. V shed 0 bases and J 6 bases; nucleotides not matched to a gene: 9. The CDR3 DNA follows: TGTGCCAGCAGCTTAGCCCCTAGCGGGGGCTCAAGGGATACGCAGTATTTT. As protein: CASSLAPSGGSRDTQYF.

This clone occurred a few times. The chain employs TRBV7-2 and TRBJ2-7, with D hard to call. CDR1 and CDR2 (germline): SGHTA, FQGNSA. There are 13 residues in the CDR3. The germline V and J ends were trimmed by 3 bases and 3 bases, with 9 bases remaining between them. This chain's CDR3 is CASSLADIYEQYF. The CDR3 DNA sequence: TGTGCCAGCAGCTTGGCAGACATCTACGAGCAGTACTTC.